These T cell receptor beta chains were read from a single sample in a study of cytotoxic CD8 clonotypes in ibrutinib-treated CLL. Produced via immunoSEQ multiplex PCR; TCRdb's table is partial and in-frame only. This table has 50,000 to 70,000 clones, approximately 54% appearing once. Material: PBMCs, obtained at disease progression, from a patient treated with ibrutinib. The receptors originated from a human donor with chronic lymphocytic leukemia. CDR3s leave out the opening cysteine and the closing phenylalanine or tryptophan. The D gene is left open where the match is weak.

j_gene: TRBJ1-6
len: 15
d_gene: TRBD1
v_gene: TRBV7-9
CDR3aa: ASSLSAGGSYNSPLH

j_gene: TRBJ1-5
len: 13
d_gene: .
v_gene: TRBV4-2
CDR3aa: ASSDTGYFNQPQH

j_gene: TRBJ1-2
len: 9
d_gene: .
v_gene: TRBV25-1
CDR3aa: ASSDGGGYT

j_gene: TRBJ1-1
len: 11
d_gene: .
v_gene: TRBV11-2
CDR3aa: ASTRQMNTEAF

j_gene: TRBJ2-7
len: 13
d_gene: .
v_gene: TRBV4-2
CDR3aa: ASSSLERLDYEQY

j_gene: TRBJ1-5
len: 12
d_gene: .
v_gene: TRBV28
CDR3aa: ASSPAGRNQPQH

j_gene: TRBJ2-7
len: 11
d_gene: .
v_gene: TRBV7-2
CDR3aa: ASSQAAGREQY

j_gene: TRBJ1-2
len: 12
d_gene: TRBD1
v_gene: TRBV6-1
CDR3aa: ASSEDRGWDGYT

j_gene: TRBJ1-2
len: 11
d_gene: .
v_gene: TRBV18
CDR3aa: ASSPMDSSGYT

j_gene: TRBJ1-1
len: 12
d_gene: .
v_gene: TRBV6-5
CDR3aa: ASSQQGRATEAF

j_gene: TRBJ1-2
len: 12
d_gene: .
v_gene: TRBV30
CDR3aa: AWSVREGIYGYT

j_gene: TRBJ2-7
len: 11
d_gene: .
v_gene: TRBV19
CDR3aa: ASSSMEGYEQY

j_gene: TRBJ2-2
len: 15
d_gene: TRBD1
v_gene: TRBV2
CDR3aa: ASSAPYRDRANGELF

j_gene: TRBJ1-1
len: 12
d_gene: .
v_gene: TRBV25-1
CDR3aa: ASSGLTVYTEAF

j_gene: TRBJ2-7
len: 10
d_gene: .
v_gene: TRBV7-2
CDR3aa: ASSHRSYEQY

j_gene: TRBJ2-2
len: 11
d_gene: .
v_gene: TRBV28
CDR3aa: ASLRTDTGELF

j_gene: TRBJ2-1
len: 9
d_gene: .
v_gene: TRBV28
CDR3aa: ASSSSREQF

j_gene: TRBJ1-4
len: 14
d_gene: TRBD1
v_gene: TRBV27
CDR3aa: ASSRYQDRVGEKLF

j_gene: TRBJ1-4
len: 11
d_gene: .
v_gene: TRBV6-5
CDR3aa: ASSYSNDGKLF

j_gene: TRBJ2-5
len: 13
d_gene: .
v_gene: TRBV5-6
CDR3aa: ASSLVFSQQETQY

j_gene: TRBJ2-1
len: 15
d_gene: .
v_gene: TRBV19
CDR3aa: ASRTTGAGSSYNEQF

j_gene: TRBJ2-7
len: 11
d_gene: .
v_gene: TRBV7-6
CDR3aa: ASSHIKAGEQY

j_gene: TRBJ2-7
len: 9
d_gene: .
v_gene: TRBV20-1
CDR3aa: SAIYSYEQY

j_gene: TRBJ1-5
len: 12
d_gene: .
v_gene: TRBV19
CDR3aa: ASSFFLGNQPQH

j_gene: TRBJ2-7
len: 9
d_gene: .
v_gene: TRBV5-6
CDR3aa: ASRRTGTPD

j_gene: TRBJ1-1
len: 12
d_gene: .
v_gene: TRBV9
CDR3aa: ASSVGTLNTEAF

j_gene: TRBJ2-7
len: 13
d_gene: .
v_gene: TRBV9
CDR3aa: ASSPSGLSSYEQY

j_gene: TRBJ2-7
len: 12
d_gene: .
v_gene: TRBV7-9
CDR3aa: ASSFTKGSYEQY

j_gene: TRBJ1-2
len: 12
d_gene: .
v_gene: TRBV14
CDR3aa: ASSQGLISRQEF

j_gene: TRBJ2-1
len: 13
d_gene: TRBD1
v_gene: TRBV6-1
CDR3aa: ASSRPGQGINEQF

j_gene: TRBJ1-5
len: 10
d_gene: .
v_gene: TRBV28
CDR3aa: ASSRPVQPQH

j_gene: TRBJ2-5
len: 13
d_gene: .
v_gene: TRBV5-6
CDR3aa: ASSLGHRGMETQY

j_gene: TRBJ1-1
len: 10
d_gene: .
v_gene: TRBV2
CDR3aa: ASSELSGKAF

j_gene: TRBJ2-1
len: 13
d_gene: TRBD2
v_gene: TRBV9
CDR3aa: ASSVDGGRYNEQF

j_gene: TRBJ1-2
len: 10
d_gene: .
v_gene: TRBV19
CDR3aa: ASTTDNYGYT

j_gene: TRBJ1-1
len: 12
d_gene: .
v_gene: TRBV11-3
CDR3aa: ASSLDRLSTEAF

j_gene: TRBJ2-3
len: 15
d_gene: TRBD2
v_gene: TRBV28
CDR3aa: ASSLTGTSGYGNTQY

j_gene: TRBJ1-1
len: 15
d_gene: .
v_gene: TRBV10-1
CDR3aa: ASSESRTVRTNTEAF

j_gene: TRBJ2-7
len: 10
d_gene: .
v_gene: TRBV9
CDR3aa: ASSATTGEQY

j_gene: TRBJ1-3
len: 12
d_gene: .
v_gene: TRBV15
CDR3aa: ATSRDRGIRTIY

j_gene: TRBJ2-5
len: 9
d_gene: .
v_gene: TRBV30
CDR3aa: AWGVQETQY

j_gene: TRBJ2-3
len: 14
d_gene: TRBD2
v_gene: TRBV4-3
CDR3aa: ASSQEWTSDTDTQY

j_gene: TRBJ2-1
len: 14
d_gene: TRBD2
v_gene: TRBV15
CDR3aa: ATSRDLVVAGAEQF

j_gene: TRBJ1-2
len: 10
d_gene: .
v_gene: TRBV6-1
CDR3aa: AIGTRASGYT

j_gene: TRBJ1-2
len: 9
d_gene: .
v_gene: TRBV25-1
CDR3aa: ASSENLGYT

j_gene: TRBJ2-3
len: 14
d_gene: TRBD1
v_gene: TRBV5-1
CDR3aa: ASSKADRGLTDTQY

j_gene: TRBJ1-1
len: 12
d_gene: TRBD1
v_gene: TRBV5-1
CDR3aa: ASSRGTGLTEAF

j_gene: TRBJ2-3
len: 12
d_gene: TRBD2
v_gene: TRBV2
CDR3aa: ATQLAGAADTQY

j_gene: TRBJ1-2
len: 12
d_gene: .
v_gene: TRBV5-1
CDR3aa: ASSSLGVGDGYT

j_gene: TRBJ1-3
len: 12
d_gene: .
v_gene: TRBV30
CDR3aa: AWSKHLGENTIY

j_gene: TRBJ2-7
len: 12
d_gene: .
v_gene: TRBV5-1
CDR3aa: ASSLGSWGGEQY

j_gene: TRBJ2-7
len: 13
d_gene: TRBD2
v_gene: TRBV7-2
CDR3aa: ASSLVGGGRYEQY

j_gene: TRBJ2-7
len: 12
d_gene: .
v_gene: TRBV27
CDR3aa: ASRTGTHTYEQY

j_gene: TRBJ2-7
len: 12
d_gene: TRBD2
v_gene: TRBV7-2
CDR3aa: ASSSGGSSREQY